Following are 16 T cell receptor beta chains from one sample sequenced in a study of Ad26.COV2.S vaccination and SARS-CoV-2 variants. Here immunoSEQ multiplex PCR was the method, and the copy in TCRdb shows in-frame clones only, minus some. The sample lists more than 350,000 clones, around 90% occurring once. Treatment meaning: roughly 19 received Ad26.COV2.S at low or high dose, single or two shots; 5 received placebo; per-sample allocation not given. Samples were taken on day 63 after the first vaccine or placebo injection. Material: peripheral blood, obtained in a trial of Ad26.COV2.S vaccine versus placebo. These receptors were collected from a person between 18 and 65 years old who received the Ad26.COV2.S COVID-19 vaccine or a placebo.

The chain combines TRBV7-2 with TRBJ2-5, with a weak D call TRBD2 (7 bases). Deletions cut 5 bases from V and 7 bases from J, with 23 bases between. The germline V gene has CDR1 SGHTA and CDR2 FQGNSA. The CDR3 spans 16 residues. CDR3 residues: CASSPRGAGARGTQYF. The CDR3 DNA reads TGTGCCAGCAGCCCGAGGGGTGCGGGGGCTCGGGGGACCCAGTACTTC.

The rearrangement links TRBV6-2 or TRBV6-3 to TRBJ1-2; TRBD1 is a possible D gene (6 bases). This CDR3 has 14 amino acids. Per the germline V gene, CDR1 is MNHEY and CDR2 is SVGEGT. V shed 3 bases and J shed 4 bases, with 12 bases lying between them. The CDR3 bases are TGTGCCAGCAGTTATGGGGGCAGGGCCTATGGCTACACCTTC. It specifies CASSYGGRAYGYTF.

The J gene is TRBJ2-7, the V gene TRBV7-6; D gene ambiguous. The CDR3 spans 12 residues. V lost 0 bases and J 7 bases, leaving 7 bases between the germline ends. Germline V CDR1 and CDR2: SGHVS, FNYEAQ. CDR3: CASSLAAGEQYF. The DNA of the CDR3 is TGTGCCAGCAGCTTAGCGGCCGGGGAGCAGTACTTC.

The chain uses TRBV2 and TRBJ2-3, with 13 bases aligning to TRBD2. This CDR3 contains 17 residues. The germline CDR1 and CDR2 sequences are SNHLY and FYNNEI. V shed 6 bases, J shed 1 base, and the junction held 7 bases outside the gene matches. The CDR3 protein is CASSGPGTSGGTDTQYF. In nucleotides, the CDR3 is TGTGCCAGCAGCGGGCCCGGGACTAGCGGGGGCACAGATACGCAGTATTTT. Together with reference TRBV2 and TRBJ2-3, the CDR3 gives the full variable domain: EPEVTQTPSHQVTQMGQEVILRCVPISNHLYFYWYRQILGQKVEFLVSFYNNEISEKSEIFDDQFSVERPDGSNFTLKIRSTKLEDSAMYFCASSGPGTSGGTDTQYFGPGTRLTVL.

The V gene is TRBV6-2 or TRBV6-3, the J gene TRBJ2-4; D is uncertain. Germline lookup yields CDR1 MNHEY and CDR2 SVGEGT. CDR3 length equals 13 residues. With 4 bases removed from V and 9 bases from J, the gap between germline ends came to 13 bases. The CDR3: CASSLSIPGIQYF. The CDR3, as DNA: TGTGCCAGCAGTTTAAGTATCCCCGGCATTCAGTACTTC.

The chain combines TRBV19 with TRBJ1-2, with 10 bases lining up with TRBD1. This CDR3 has 15 amino acids. V lost 5 bases and J lost 1; bases outside the gene matches: 4. Germline CDR1 is LNHDA and CDR2 is SQIVND (reference sequence). CDR3 sequence (DNA): TGTGCCAGTAGTTTCGGGACAGGGGATAACTATGGCTACACCTTC. It is translated as CASSFGTGDNYGYTF.

The chain links TRBV11-3 to TRBJ2-1, with 12 bases identical to TRBD2. From germline, CDR1 is SGHNT and CDR2 YENEEA. The V gene end was trimmed by 1 base and the J gene end by 4 bases; junction bases not matched to a gene: 2. This CDR3 contains 16 residues. CDR3: CASSLGLAGGYNEQFF. DNA for the CDR3: TGTGCCAGCAGCTTAGGGCTAGCGGGAGGGTACAATGAGCAGTTCTTC.

On this clone itself: Other DNA sequences of this sample code for an identical CDR3. J is TRBJ2-3 and V is TRBV12-3 or TRBV12-4; D remains ambiguous. The CDR3 contains 13 residues. Trimming took off 0 bases at V and 1 base at J, with 2 bases between the two ends. CDR3 in DNA: TGTGCCAGCAGTTTAGCGGGCACAGATACGCAGTATTTT. Its protein is CASSLAGTDTQYF.

The chain recombines TRBV11-2 with TRBJ1-3, with 7 nucleotides matching TRBD1. The CDR3 is 17 amino acids. CDR1 is SGHAT, CDR2 FQNNGV, per germline. Trimming removed 0 bases from V and 0 bases from J; junction bases left unmatched: 5. The CDR3 protein is CASSLDPRGSSGNTIYF. The CDR3 coding sequence is TGTGCCAGCAGCTTAGATCCCAGGGGGAGCTCTGGAAACACCATATATTTT.

This rearrangement joins TRBV7-9 to TRBJ2-7; D call uncertain. This CDR3 contains 17 residues. V lost 4 bases and J 0 bases, leaving 19 bases between the germline ends. Germline V gives CDR1 SEHNR, CDR2 FQNEAQ (reference sequence). The CDR3 bases are TGTGCCAGCAGCTCCCGGTTACGGGTCCAGAGCTCCTACGAGCAGTACTTC. Amino acid sequence: CASSSRLRVQSSYEQYF.

This CDR3 is CASRLQGAGYGYTF. Here the CDR3 DNA reads TGTGCCAGCAGATTACAGGGAGCTGGCTATGGCTACACCTTC. The chain is built from TRBV6-5 and TRBJ1-2, with a weak D call TRBD1 (6 bases). Trimming cost V 6 bases and J 4 bases, with 15 bases left between them. The germline gives CDR1 MNHEY, CDR2 SVGAGI. The CDR3 extends over 14 amino acids.

The chain recombines TRBV7-9 with TRBJ2-1, with 7 bases aligning to TRBD2. The J segment lost 6 bases and the V segment lost 3 bases, leaving 8 bases of the junction unmatched. This CDR3 spans 15 amino acids. CDR1 SEHNR and CDR2 FQNEAQ come from the germline V gene (reference sequence). The CDR3 DNA reads TGTGCCAGCAGCTTCTGGTTAGCGGGTGTCAATGAGCAGTTCTTC. This sequence encodes CASSFWLAGVNEQFF.

The chain couples TRBV7-8 to TRBJ2-3; a weak D match, TRBD2 (5 bases). This CDR3 comprises 15 residues. The V and J ends lost 4 bases and 0 bases respectively, with 11 bases between them. The germline gives CDR1 SGHVS, CDR2 FQNEAQ. The CDR3 here is CASSSVRVSTDTQYF. CDR3 DNA: TGTGCCAGCAGCTCAGTGAGGGTCAGCACAGATACGCAGTATTTT.

This sequence joins TRBV18 and TRBJ2-7; the D gene is possibly TRBD1 (5 bases). The CDR3 has 14 amino acids. The germline gives CDR1 KGHSH, CDR2 LQKENI. Trimming cost V 0 bases and J 7 bases, with 13 bases left between them. CDR3 loop: CASSPPQGAVEQYF. The CDR3 nucleotides are TGTGCCAGCTCACCACCTCAGGGTGCAGTGGAGCAGTACTTC.

V gene TRBV19 combines with J gene TRBJ2-3; no definite D call. This CDR3 has 16 amino acids. CDR1 is LNHDA and CDR2 is SQIVND in the germline V gene (reference sequence). The V end lost 1 base, the J end lost 0 bases, and 11 bases lay between the germline ends. The DNA of the CDR3 is TGTGCCAGTAGTATAGCCGGGCTCGGTAGCACAGATACGCAGTATTTT. It encodes CASSIAGLGSTDTQYF.

The chain combines TRBV19 with TRBJ2-7, with D possibly being TRBD1 or TRBD2 (5 bases each). CDR3 size: 16 residues. Per the germline V gene, CDR1 is LNHDA and CDR2 is SQIVND (reference sequence). V was shortened by 3 bases and J by 4 bases, with 19 bases between the two germline ends. Here the CDR3 DNA reads TGTGCCAGTAGTATTTCTGGATCTGGGGGTAGATACGAGCAGTACTTC. Amino acid sequence: CASSISGSGGRYEQYF.